These T cell receptor beta chains were read from a single sample in a study of T cell changes during pregnancy in multiple sclerosis. Repertoires were generated with immunoSEQ multiplex PCR, while TCRdb's copy carries only in-frame clones and drops some. The table has 50,000 to 60,000 clones, about 87% seen once; the top ten hold roughly 0.54%. This specimen was CD4+ T cells from peripheral blood mononuclear cells, taken in the first trimester of pregnancy. These receptors were obtained from a female donor with multiple sclerosis, enrolled in a pregnancy study. The CDR3 runs from the conserved cysteine through the conserved F or W. Each record gives: V gene, J gene, D gene, CDR3 protein, CDR3 DNA. A D gene is named only where the DNA matches it firmly.

>TRBV28|TRBJ2-3|NA
CASPPYPTSTDTQYF
TGTGCCAGCCCGCCCTACCCGACTAGCACAGATACGCAGTATTTT
>TRBV29-1|TRBJ2-1|NA
CSVVDNEQFF
TGCAGCGTTGTAGACAATGAGCAGTTCTTC
>TRBV27|TRBJ2-7|TRBD2
CASPKGLAGEFSYEQYF
TGTGCCAGCCCGAAGGGACTAGCGGGAGAGTTCTCCTACGAGCAGTACTTC
>TRBV19|TRBJ2-7|NA
CASSIVASPSYEQYF
TGTGCCAGTAGTATCGTTGCTAGCCCATCCTACGAGCAGTACTTC
>TRBV4-1|TRBJ2-1|TRBD2
CASSQEGTSPFNEQFF
TGCGCCAGCAGCCAAGAGGGGACTAGTCCCTTCAATGAGCAGTTCTTC
>TRBV18|TRBJ2-1|NA
CASSPSTGISAGVSYNEQFF
TGTGCCAGCTCGCCGTCGACAGGGATTTCAGCGGGAGTGTCCTACAATGAGCAGTTCTTC
>TRBV6-1|TRBJ1-4|NA
CASSGSGATTNEKLFF
TGTGCCAGCAGTGGATCAGGGGCCACAACTAATGAAAAACTGTTTTTT
>TRBV15|TRBJ1-4|NA
CATSRDLQFNEKLFF
TGTGCCACCAGCAGAGATCTCCAGTTTAATGAAAAACTGTTTTTT
>TRBV28|TRBJ2-5|NA
CASSRSGETQYF
TGTGCCAGCAGTCGGTCAGGGGAGACCCAGTACTTC
>TRBV7-9|TRBJ2-7|TRBD2
CASSMVVAGDWSYEQYF
TGTGCCAGCAGCATGGTGGTAGCGGGAGATTGGTCCTACGAGCAGTACTTC
>TRBV19|TRBJ1-5|TRBD1
CASSMNRDRDPTSNQPQHF
TGTGCCAGTAGTATGAACCGGGACAGGGACCCTACTAGCAATCAGCCCCAGCATTTT
>TRBV7-9|TRBJ1-2|TRBD1
CASSRQTGTGASRGYGYTF
TGTGCCAGCAGCCGACAAACCGGGACAGGAGCCTCAAGAGGCTATGGCTACACCTTC